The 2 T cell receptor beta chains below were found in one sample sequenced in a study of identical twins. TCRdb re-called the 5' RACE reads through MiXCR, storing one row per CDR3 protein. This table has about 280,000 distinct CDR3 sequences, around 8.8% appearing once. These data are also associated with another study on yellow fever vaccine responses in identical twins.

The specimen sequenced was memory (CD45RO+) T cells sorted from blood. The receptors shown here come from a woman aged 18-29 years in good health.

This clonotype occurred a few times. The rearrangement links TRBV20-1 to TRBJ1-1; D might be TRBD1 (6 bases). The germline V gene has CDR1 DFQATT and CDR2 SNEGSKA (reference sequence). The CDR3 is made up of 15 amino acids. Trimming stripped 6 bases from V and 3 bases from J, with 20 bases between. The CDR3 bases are TGCAGTGCGGGAGGGGAGGGGGGTGGTCACACTGAAGCTTTCTTT. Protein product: CSAGGEGGGHTEAFF.

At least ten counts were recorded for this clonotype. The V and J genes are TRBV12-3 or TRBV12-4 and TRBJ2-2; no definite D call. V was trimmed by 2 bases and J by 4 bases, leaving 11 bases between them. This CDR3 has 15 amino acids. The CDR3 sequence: CASSLSAESTGELFF. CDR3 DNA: TGTGCCAGCAGTTTATCCGCGGAGTCCACCGGGGAGCTGTTTTTT.